This T cell receptor (beta chain) was profiled in a study of human T cells and chemical hapten exposure. About the research overall: Each patient's scalp received weekly diphenylcyclopropenone throughout the approximately 25-week study. Patch tests put 0.01% DPC on the upper back, and the results were checked at 6 days.

Each CDR3 protein is one row after TCRdb ran MiXCR on the RACE reads. The sample carries approximately 80,000 distinct CDR3 sequences, roughly a tenth recorded once. Stated time point: patch test 1, 2 weeks after DPC sensitization. Treatment here: therapeutic diphenylcyclopropenone sensitization with weekly scalp DPC. This clonotype occurred many times. At one of its ends the junction is not consistent with the germline gene, which may arise from a read error. The germline gives CDR1 GTSNPN, CDR2 SVGIG (reference sequence). This CDR3 is 13 amino acids long. The rearrangement uses TRBV30 and TRBJ2-1, with 9 positions matching TRBD1. Here the sequenced sample was whole blood, taken in connection with sensitization to the hapten diphenylcyclopropenone (DPC). The clonotype was recovered from a woman aged 50 to 65 with alopecia areata. Some clones in this sample may be carry-over from other donors' samples. CDR3 sequence reads: CAGRDREYNEQFF. Written as DNA, the CDR3 is TGTGCCGGGAGGGACAGGGAGTACAATGAGCAGTTCTTC. Variable domain in full (rest from reference TRBV30 and TRBJ2-1): SQTIHQWPATLVQPVGSPLSLECTVEGTSNPNLYWYRQAAGRGLQLLFYSVGIGQISSEVPQNLSASRPQDRQFILSSKKLLLSDSGFYLCAGRDREYNEQFFGPGTRLTVL.